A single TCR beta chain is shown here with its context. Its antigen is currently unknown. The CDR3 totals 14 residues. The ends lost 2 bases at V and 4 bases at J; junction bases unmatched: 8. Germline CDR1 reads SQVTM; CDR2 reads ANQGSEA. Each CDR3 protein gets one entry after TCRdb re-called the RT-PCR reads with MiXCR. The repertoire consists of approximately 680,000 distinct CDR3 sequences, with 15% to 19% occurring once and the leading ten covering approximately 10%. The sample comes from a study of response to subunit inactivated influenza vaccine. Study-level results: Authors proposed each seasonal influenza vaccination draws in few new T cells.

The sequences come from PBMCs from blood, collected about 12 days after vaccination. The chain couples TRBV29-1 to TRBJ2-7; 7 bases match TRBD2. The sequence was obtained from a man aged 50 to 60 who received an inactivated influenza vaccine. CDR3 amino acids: CSVELAESTYEQYF. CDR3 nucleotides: TGCAGCGTTGAACTAGCGGAATCGACTTACGAGCAGTACTTC.